Described below is a single TCR beta chain sequence and its context. The same CDR3 can be traced to other DNA sequences in this sample. The CDR3 covers 12 residues. In germline, CDR1 is GTSNPN, CDR2 SVGIG (reference sequence). V was shortened by 2 bases and J by 2 bases, with 6 bases between the two germline ends. The data originate from a study of shared clonotypes between healthy human individuals. TCRdb's copy holds only in-frame clones and misses some; the assay was immunoSEQ multiplex PCR. The sample includes about 2 million clones, 95% of them seen just once. The clonotype comes from a man younger than 35 in good health. Sequenced material: naive CD4+ T cells sorted from blood. Sample subset: CD45RA+ positively selected. This rearrangement joins TRBV30 to TRBJ2-5; D gene unclear. The CDR3 coding sequence is TGTGCCTGGAGTTTAGTTCAAGAGACCCAGTACTTC. This gives the protein CAWSLVQETQYF.